The sequence of this TCR beta chain was determined in a study of T cells expressing NK-cell markers. Study-wide context: Seven sequenced donors out of eight were HCMV-seropositive, one seronegative.

General study findings and limits: In about six donors, dominant CD3+CD56+NKG2C+ clonotypes ranked among the top 10 CD8+ clonotypes.

The CDR3 sequence is 16 residues long. Germline CDR1 is SGHVS and CDR2 is FQNEAQ. A 5'RACE template switching approach incorporating UMIs was used to make TCR beta cDNA. Reprocessing the 5' RACE reads, TCRdb reports a single entry for every CDR3 protein and omits DNA. This listing includes hundreds of thousands of distinct CDR3 sequences. Remarks on this clonotype: What it binds is unknown.

Material: blood T cells: a sorted CD56 or NKG2C T cell subset, CD4+ or CD8+ T cells, or bulk PBMC T cells (not recorded which). The sequence came from a woman between 18 and 69 years old in good health. The rearrangement joins TRBV7-8 to TRBJ2-3; with no DNA, the TCRdb D assignment of TRBD1 cannot be verified. The CDR3 protein is CASSLKQGAWTDTQYF.